The 27 T cell receptor beta chains below come from one sample, sequenced in a study of blood T cells in healthy people across ages. PCR was performed a second time for about 7 to 12 cycles using a sample-barcoded 5' primer and a J-beta primer mix. Each CDR3 protein is one row after TCRdb ran MiXCR on the 5' RACE reads. The sample includes about 2 million distinct CDR3 sequences, 49% of them seen just once. Input material: blood. The source of these receptors is a woman between 40 and 50 years old in good health.

This clonotype was seen a few times. The V gene is TRBV9, the J gene TRBJ2-3; no clear D gene. With 2 bases removed from V and 2 bases from J, the gap between germline ends came to 6 bases. The CDR3 runs to 13 residues. Germline CDR1 SGDLS, CDR2 YYNGEE. CDR3 region: CASSVRLTDTQYF. The CDR3 bases are TGTGCCAGCAGCGTCCGCCTCACAGATACGCAGTATTTT.

Concerning this clonotype: One end of the junction varies from germline; a read error may be responsible. The V and J genes are TRBV7-2 and TRBJ2-6, with no clear D. CDR1 is SGHTA and CDR2 is FQGNSA in the germline V gene. There are 13 residues in the CDR3. In DNA, the CDR3 is TGTGCCAGCGGCTTAGGGCCGGCCAACGTCCTGACTTTC. This encodes CASGLGPANVLTF.

The rearrangement joins TRBV28 to TRBJ2-1, with 11 bases aligning to TRBD1. V was pared by 1 base and J by 10 bases, with 6 bases of the junction left unmatched. Germline assignment: CDR1 MDHEN and CDR2 SYDVKM. This CDR3 has 15 residues. CDR3 coding DNA: TGTGCCAGCAGTTTATCCGGGACAGGGGGAAAAGAGCAGTTCTTC. This sequence encodes CASSLSGTGGKEQFF.

This clonotype was seen once. A junction boundary mismatches the germline segment, possibly from a read error. The chain couples TRBV7-9 to TRBJ2-3; possibly TRBD1 for D (5 bases). The CDR3 covers 15 residues. Per the germline V gene, CDR1 is SEHNR and CDR2 is FQNEAQ (reference sequence). CDR3 protein: CASSLGDSLTDAQYF. The CDR3 DNA is TGTGCCAGCAGCTTAGGTGACAGCCTCACAGATGCGCAGTATTTT. The full variable domain, completed using reference TRBV7-9 and TRBJ2-3, is DTGVSQNPRHKITKRGQNVTFRCDPISEHNRLYWYRQTLGQGPEFLTYFQNEAQLEKSRLLSDRFSAERPKGSFSTLEIQRTEQGDSAMYLCASSLGDSLTDAQYFGPGTRLTVL.

The CDR3 loop reads CSARHAAGTDNYGYTF. The CDR3, as DNA: TGCAGTGCTAGACACGCCGCCGGGACGGATAACTATGGCTACACCTTC. The chain links TRBV20-1 to TRBJ1-2; TRBD1 is a possible D gene (5 bases). The CDR3 covers 16 residues. From germline, CDR1 is DFQATT and CDR2 SNEGSKA (reference sequence). Between the trimmed V and J ends, which lost 2 bases and 1 base, there was a span of 17 bases.

This chain links TRBV15 with TRBJ2-6, with D maybe TRBD1 (5 bases). The germline V gene encodes CDR1 LNHNV and CDR2 YYDKDF (reference sequence). The CDR3 length is 17 residues. V lost 3 bases and J 2 bases, leaving 14 bases between the germline ends. In DNA form, the CDR3 reads TGTGCCACCAGCAGCAGGGTTAGTCTGCCTGGGGCCAACGTCCTGACTTTC. This codes for CATSSRVSLPGANVLTF.

V usage is TRBV6-2 or TRBV6-3 and J usage is TRBJ2-5, with a weak D call TRBD2 (5 bases). This CDR3 contains 16 residues. V was cut by 2 bases and J by 0 bases, with 13 bases left in between. Germline V gene sequence: CDR1 MNHEY, CDR2 SVGEGT. The CDR3: CASSYSRESNQETQYF. For the CDR3, the DNA is TGTGCCAGCAGTTACAGCCGGGAATCCAACCAAGAGACCCAGTACTTC.

Of note for this clonotype: A much larger clone lies one base from this, so it may be a read error. The gene calls are TRBV7-2 and TRBJ2-4, with D perhaps matching TRBD1 (6 bases). Germline V gene lookup returns CDR1 SGHTA and CDR2 FQGNSA. The CDR3 has 15 residues. As DNA, the CDR3 is TGTGCCGGCAGCCCGGGTGGGGGCGGCAAAAACATTCAGTACTTC. Translating gives CAGSPGGGGKNIQYF.

The chain links TRBV20-1 to TRBJ2-5; no firm D call. Germline V gene sequence: CDR1 DFQATT, CDR2 SNEGSKA (reference sequence). V was cut by 4 bases and J by 7 bases, with 22 bases left in between. The CDR3 runs to 15 residues. CDR3 DNA: TGCAGTGCTATCGCCTCCCTGGACCCGGGTCGGACCCAGTACTTC. Its protein is CSAIASLDPGRTQYF.

This chain joins TRBV28 and TRBJ1-5; the D is unclear. The CDR3 length is 12 residues. Germline assignment: CDR1 MDHEN and CDR2 SYDVKM. Trimming stripped 3 bases from V and 13 bases from J, with 13 bases between. The CDR3 nucleotides are TGTGCCAGCAGTTTGCCTCCGGGAGTTCAGCATTTT. Translation gives CASSLPPGVQHF.

This clonotype was found a few times. Written as DNA, the CDR3 is TGTGCCAGCAGTGCGTCGGGGCAGCGGCCACCCCTCCACTTT. This translates into CASSASGQRPPLHF. The chain employs TRBV12-3 or TRBV12-4 and TRBJ1-6; D perhaps matches TRBD1 (5 bases). This CDR3 region has 14 residues. Deletions cut 5 bases from V and 11 bases from J, with 16 bases between.

This clonotype was detected a few times. The chain couples TRBV9 to TRBJ2-1; no clear D gene. There are 14 residues in the CDR3. Germline V CDR1 and CDR2: SGDLS, YYNGEE. Trimming shortened V by 0 bases and J by 9 bases, and 13 bases separated the two germline ends. The CDR3: CASSVENHGVEQFF. CDR3 DNA sequence: TGTGCCAGCAGCGTAGAAAACCACGGCGTTGAGCAGTTCTTC.

The V and J genes are TRBV7-2 and TRBJ2-1; D may be TRBD2 (5 bases). This CDR3 contains 19 residues. Germline-derived CDR1 and CDR2 are SGHTA and FQGNSA. V shed 1 base and J shed 0 bases, with 19 bases lying between them. CDR3 region: CASSLGTSRAGSSYNEQFF. The CDR3 nucleotides read TGTGCCAGCAGCTTAGGGACTTCAAGGGCCGGAAGCTCCTACAATGAGCAGTTCTTC.

V gene TRBV27 combines with J gene TRBJ2-1; D not resolved. The V gene's germline CDR1 is MNHEY and CDR2 SMNVEV (reference sequence). CDR3 size: 12 residues. Trimming cost V 9 bases and J 10 bases, with 16 bases left between them. In DNA form, the CDR3 reads TGTGCCAGTGGGTATCTTTTGATGGAGCAGTTCTTC. Amino acids: CASGYLLMEQFF.

The rearrangement joins TRBV7-2 to TRBJ1-1, with unresolved D. The V gene lost 4 bases and the J gene lost 0 bases, with 9 bases spanning the gap. CDR3 size: 14 residues. Germline CDR1 and CDR2: SGHTA and FQGNSA. Here the CDR3 DNA reads TGTGCCAGCAGCTACAACACGGTGAACACTGAAGCTTTCTTT. Protein sequence: CASSYNTVNTEAFF.

The chain couples TRBV20-1 to TRBJ2-1, with 14 nucleotides matching TRBD2. J was trimmed by 8 bases and V by 6 bases; bases with no gene match: 6. The CDR3 contains 14 residues. Looked up from germline, CDR1 is DFQATT and CDR2 is SNEGSKA (reference sequence). The CDR3 protein is CSAPTSGGADEQFF. Written as DNA, the CDR3 is TGCAGTGCCCCGACTAGCGGGGGGGCTGATGAGCAGTTCTTC.

This clonotype was detected a few times. The chain joins TRBV7-2 to TRBJ1-2; 7 bases map to TRBD1. Looked up from germline, CDR1 is SGHTA and CDR2 is FQGNSA. The V gene end was trimmed by 5 bases and the J gene end by 8 bases; junction bases not matched to a gene: 14. This CDR3 region has 15 residues. CDR3 residues: CASSPRLTGSRGYTF. The CDR3 DNA sequence: TGTGCCAGCAGCCCCCGCCTGACAGGGTCTCGAGGCTACACCTTC.

The V and J genes are TRBV20-1 and TRBJ1-2; D unclear. The CDR3 has 16 residues. Germline V lookup: CDR1 DFQATT, CDR2 SNEGSKA (reference sequence). The V end lost 4 bases, the J end lost 1 base, and 19 bases lay between the germline ends. The CDR3 nucleotides are TGCAGTGCTATATCCGCCGGTGGTAGGAATAACTATGGCTACACCTTC. The encoded protein is CSAISAGGRNNYGYTF.

This sequence joins TRBV7-2 and TRBJ1-1, with 9 bases lining up with TRBD1. This CDR3 comprises 15 residues. The V gene end was trimmed by 4 bases and the J gene end by 4 bases; junction bases not matched to a gene: 7. Germline V lookup: CDR1 SGHTA, CDR2 FQGNSA. The CDR3 sequence is CASSSSGQGTTEAFF. The CDR3 region has the DNA TGTGCCAGCAGCTCGAGTGGACAGGGGACCACTGAAGCTTTCTTT. The full variable domain, its missing parts supplied by reference TRBV7-2 and TRBJ1-1, is GAGVSQSPSNKVTEKGKDVELRCDPISGHTALYWYRQSLGQGLEFLIYFQGNSAPDKSGLPSDRFSAERTGGSVSTLTIQRTQQEDSAVYLCASSSSGQGTTEAFFGQGTRLTVV.

This clonotype appeared a single time. V gene TRBV6-2 or TRBV6-3 combines with J gene TRBJ2-1; possible D gene TRBD1, 5 bases. CDR1 is MNHEY and CDR2 is SVGEGT in the germline V gene. The CDR3 runs to 14 residues. The germline V and J ends were trimmed by 7 bases and 3 bases, with 13 bases remaining between them. The CDR3 nucleotides are TGTGCCAGCAATGGACACGGATTCTACAATGAGCAGTTCTTC. Protein sequence: CASNGHGFYNEQFF.

Only a few counts were recorded for this clonotype. The gene calls are TRBV11-2 and TRBJ2-1, with TRBD1 matching over 11 bases. The J segment lost 6 bases and the V segment lost 4 bases, leaving 8 bases of the junction unmatched. The length of the CDR3 is 16 residues. Germline V gives CDR1 SGHAT, CDR2 FQNNGV. The CDR3 spells CASSSPWGTGGNEQFF. CDR3 DNA: TGTGCCAGCAGCTCCCCTTGGGGGACAGGGGGCAATGAGCAGTTCTTC.

In this sample, this clonotype turned up a few times. The chain employs TRBV7-2 and TRBJ2-4; TRBD2 agrees at 10 bases. Germline CDR1 reads SGHTA; CDR2 reads FQGNSA. V shed 5 bases and J 13 bases; nucleotides not matched to a gene: 11. The CDR3 runs 14 residues. The DNA of the CDR3 is TGTGCCAGCAGCCCCCGGACTAGCGGCAATGAGCAGTACTTC. It is translated as CASSPRTSGNEQYF.

This clonotype was detected only a few times. Given the absence of the conserved phenylalanine or tryptophan at the CDR3 end, a read error is likely. The chain recombines TRBV4-3 with TRBJ1-2; the D is unclear. Germline V gene lookup returns CDR1 LGHNA and CDR2 YSLEER. The CDR3 is made up of 14 amino acids. Between the trimmed V and J ends, which lost 4 bases and 3 bases, there was a span of 12 bases. The CDR3 DNA sequence: TGCGCCAGCAGCCGACTTGAAGGCGACTATGGCTACACCTTA. This codes for CASSRLEGDYGYTL.

This clonotype was detected a few times. The gene calls are TRBV6-1 and TRBJ2-1; D may be TRBD1 or TRBD2 (5 bases each). CDR3 length equals 15 residues. Germline CDR1 is MNHNS and CDR2 is SASEGT. Trimming removed 5 bases at V and 8 bases at J, with 19 bases between. The CDR3 is CASSSRTRGRDEQFF. CDR3 nucleotide sequence: TGTGCCAGCAGTTCGCGGACGAGGGGTCGGGATGAGCAGTTCTTC.

The CDR3 region has the DNA TGCGCCAGCCACGGGGTGAATGAGAATGAGCAGTTCTTC. Protein: CASHGVNENEQFF. The chain has TRBV4-1 and TRBJ2-1; D is perhaps TRBD2 (5 bases). V gave up 8 bases and J gave up 7 bases, with 15 bases separating them. CDR3 size: 13 residues. The V gene's germline CDR1 is MGHRA and CDR2 YSYEKL.

The chain uses TRBV6-5 and TRBJ1-1, with a weak D call TRBD1 (6 bases). V lost 7 bases and J 5 bases, leaving 17 bases between the germline ends. CDR3 length: 14 residues. The germline V gene has CDR1 MNHEY and CDR2 SVGAGI. The CDR3 DNA follows: TGTGCCAGCATGAGCTATGACAGGTTAACTGAAGCTTTCTTT. This gives the protein CASMSYDRLTEAFF.

The chain carries TRBV10-1 and TRBJ2-3; D gene uncertain. Germline V lookup: CDR1 WNHNN, CDR2 SYGVQD (reference sequence). Trimming cost V 5 bases and J 1 base, with 13 bases left between them. The CDR3 length is 15 residues. The CDR3: CASSPLPTGTDTQYF. Written as DNA, the CDR3 is TGCGCCAGCAGTCCCCTACCTACAGGCACAGATACGCAGTATTTT.